Below are 10 T cell receptor beta chains sequenced from a single sample in a study of blood T cells in healthy people across ages. With a J-beta primer mix and a sample-barcoded 5' primer, a second PCR ran roughly 6 to 12 cycles. TCRdb fed the 5' RACE reads into MiXCR, producing one record per CDR3 protein. The table lists about 930,000 distinct CDR3 sequences, about 28% of them singletons. Another study also made use of these data, one on T cells of mothers and their children.

The sample was blood. Receptor source: a woman between 40 and 50 years old in good health.

The chain uses TRBV12-3 or TRBV12-4 and TRBJ2-1; D may be TRBD1 (5 bases). The V and J ends lost 6 bases and 2 bases respectively, with 5 bases between them. This CDR3 has 12 amino acids. The CDR3 reads CASRDTYNEQFF. Written as DNA, the CDR3 is TGTGCCAGCAGGGACACCTACAATGAGCAGTTCTTC.

The chain couples TRBV11-1 to TRBJ1-1; 10 bases map to TRBD1. Germline V gene data show CDR1 as SGHAT and CDR2 as FQDESV (reference sequence). V gave up 4 bases and J gave up 4 bases; unmatched junction bases: 12. This CDR3 comprises 17 residues. CDR3 protein: CASSSWTRRTGGTEAFF. The CDR3 DNA reads as TGTGCCAGCAGCTCTTGGACTCGTCGGACAGGGGGCACTGAAGCTTTCTTT.

The table lists this clonotype with many counts. The rearrangement links TRBV29-1 to TRBJ2-7; perhaps TRBD1 as D (7 bases). The CDR3 sequence is 14 residues long. Trimming stripped 4 bases from V and 0 bases from J, with 13 bases between. Germline CDR1 and CDR2: SQVTM and ANQGSEA. CDR3 residues: CSVAGGDSSYEQYF. As DNA, the CDR3 is TGCAGCGTTGCGGGCGGGGACAGCTCCTACGAGCAGTACTTC.

This chain links TRBV14 with TRBJ2-3; TRBD2 agrees at 8 bases. The CDR3 is made up of 15 amino acids. Germline assignment: CDR1 SGHDN and CDR2 FVKESK. The trim removed 3 bases at V and 7 bases at J, leaving 9 bases unmatched. The CDR3 here is CASSHTSGGSNTQYF. The CDR3 DNA is TGTGCCAGCAGCCATACTAGCGGAGGGTCTAATACGCAGTATTTT.

The chain recombines TRBV28 with TRBJ1-5; D is possibly TRBD1 (6 bases). The CDR3 is made up of 14 amino acids. Germline V lookup: CDR1 MDHEN, CDR2 SYDVKM. V shed 5 bases and J shed 1 base, with 9 bases lying between them. Here the CDR3 reads CASSKGGSNQPQHF. The DNA for the CDR3 is TGTGCCAGCAGTAAGGGGGGAAGCAATCAGCCCCAGCATTTT. Looking up the rest from reference TRBV28 and TRBJ1-5 gives the full variable domain: DVKVTQSSRYLVKRTGEKVFLECVQDMDHENMFWYRQDPGLGLRLIYFSYDVKMKEKGDIPEGYSVSREKKERFSLILESASTNQTSMYLCASSKGGSNQPQHFGDGTRLSIL.

This clonotype was detected ten times or more. The V gene is TRBV5-1, the J gene TRBJ2-7; 9 bases are a match to TRBD1. Germline assignment: CDR1 SGHRS and CDR2 YFSETQ. J was trimmed by 4 bases and V by 7 bases; bases with no gene match: 12. The CDR3 extends over 15 amino acids. In nucleotides, the CDR3 is TGCGCCAGCCGGGCGGGGACAGGGAATCGGTACGAGCAGTACTTC. The encoded protein is CASRAGTGNRYEQYF. Full variable domain (outside the CDR3, taken from reference TRBV5-1 and TRBJ2-7): KAGVTQTPRYLIKTRGQQVTLSCSPISGHRSVSWYQQTPGQGLQFLFEYFSETQRNKGNFPGRFSGRQFSNSRSEMNVSTLELGDSALYLCASRAGTGNRYEQYFGPGTRLTVT.

The chain couples TRBV5-1 to TRBJ1-5; D unresolved. Trimming cost V 0 bases and J 6 bases, with 13 bases left between them. The germline CDR1 and CDR2 sequences are SGHRS and YFSETQ. The CDR3 is 15 amino acids. As DNA, the CDR3 is TGCGCCAGCAGCTTGGATGGAACCGGTGCTCAGCCCCAGCATTTT. Translation: CASSLDGTGAQPQHF.

V and J are TRBV27 and TRBJ2-4; possibly TRBD1 for D (6 bases). The J call may not be correct, given that the DNA end is closer to TRBJ2-7. The CDR3 is made up of 16 amino acids. Germline V lookup: CDR1 MNHEY, CDR2 SMNVEV (reference sequence). The CDR3 DNA follows: TGTGCCAGCAGTATCTCCGCCTCCGGGACACGGTACGAGCAGTACTTC. It codes for CASSISASGTRYEQYF.

This clonotype was detected only a few times. The chain links TRBV11-2 to TRBJ2-7; D gene ambiguous. The CDR3 is 14 amino acids. Germline V gene sequence: CDR1 SGHAT, CDR2 FQNNGV. With 2 bases removed from V and 3 bases from J, the gap between germline ends came to 11 bases. For the CDR3, the DNA is TGTGCCAGCAGCTTACTAGACACCAACTACGAGCAGTACTTC. Amino acid sequence: CASSLLDTNYEQYF.

This clonotype was picked up many times. J is TRBJ2-7 and V is TRBV4-1; the D is unclear. The DNA end favors TRBJ2-5, so the J call may be wrong. CDR1 and CDR2 (germline): MGHRA, YSYEKL. The CDR3 sequence is 14 residues long. CDR3 DNA: TGCGCCAGCAGCCCAACCTTAACAGCCATGACCCAGTACTTC. This encodes CASSPTLTAMTQYF.